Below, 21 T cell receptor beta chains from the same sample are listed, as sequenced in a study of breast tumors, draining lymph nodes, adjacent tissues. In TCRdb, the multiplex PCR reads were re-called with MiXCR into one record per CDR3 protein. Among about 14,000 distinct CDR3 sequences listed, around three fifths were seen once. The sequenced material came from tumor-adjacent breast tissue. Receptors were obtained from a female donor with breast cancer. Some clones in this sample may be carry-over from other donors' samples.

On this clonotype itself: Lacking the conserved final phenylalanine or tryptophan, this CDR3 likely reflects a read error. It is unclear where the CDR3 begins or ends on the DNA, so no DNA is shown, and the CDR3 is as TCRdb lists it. Here the CDR3 reads CASSLPPPGRYGYTFGS. The rearrangement uses TRBV7-2 and TRBJ2-5; TRBD1, the table's D call, was not compared with the DNA. The CDR3 is 17 amino acids long, termini counted. Germline CDR1 reads SGHTA; CDR2 reads FQGNSA.

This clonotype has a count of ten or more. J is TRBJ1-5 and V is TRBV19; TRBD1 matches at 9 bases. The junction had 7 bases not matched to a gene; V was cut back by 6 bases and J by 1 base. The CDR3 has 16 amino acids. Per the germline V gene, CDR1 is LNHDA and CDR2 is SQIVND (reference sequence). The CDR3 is CASRTQGAGSNQPQHF. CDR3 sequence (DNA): TGTGCCAGTAGGACACAGGGGGCGGGAAGCAATCAGCCCCAGCATTTT.

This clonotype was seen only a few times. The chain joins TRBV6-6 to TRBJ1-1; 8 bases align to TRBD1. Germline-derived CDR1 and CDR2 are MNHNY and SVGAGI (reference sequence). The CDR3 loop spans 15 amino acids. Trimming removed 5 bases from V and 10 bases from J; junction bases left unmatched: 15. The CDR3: CASSPPTGVYLGAFF. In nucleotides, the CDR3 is TGTGCCAGCAGTCCTCCGACAGGGGTTTACTTGGGAGCTTTCTTT.

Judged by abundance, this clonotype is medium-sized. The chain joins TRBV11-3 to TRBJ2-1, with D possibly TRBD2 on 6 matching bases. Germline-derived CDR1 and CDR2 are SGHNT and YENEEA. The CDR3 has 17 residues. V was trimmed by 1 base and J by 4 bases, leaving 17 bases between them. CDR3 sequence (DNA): TGTGCCAGCAGCTTAGGCGTGGCGGGATCGCAGTACAATGAGCAGTTCTTC. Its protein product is CASSLGVAGSQYNEQFF.

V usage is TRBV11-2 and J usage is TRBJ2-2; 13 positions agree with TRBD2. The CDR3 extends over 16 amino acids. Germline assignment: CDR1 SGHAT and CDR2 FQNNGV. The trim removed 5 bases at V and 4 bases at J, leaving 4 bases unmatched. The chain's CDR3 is CASSKRTSGGTGELFF. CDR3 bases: TGTGCCAGCAGCAAGCGGACTAGCGGGGGCACCGGGGAGCTGTTTTTT.

For the CDR3, the DNA is TGCGCCAGCAGTGATACTAGCGGGAGAGGCAATGAGCAGTTCTTC. Encoded protein: CASSDTSGRGNEQFF. The V and J genes are TRBV10-1 and TRBJ2-1; TRBD2 aligns across 11 bases. Germline CDR1 is WNHNN and CDR2 is SYGVQD (reference sequence). The CDR3 spans 15 residues. V trimming: 3 bases; J trimming: 6 bases; junction bases outside the gene matches: 4.

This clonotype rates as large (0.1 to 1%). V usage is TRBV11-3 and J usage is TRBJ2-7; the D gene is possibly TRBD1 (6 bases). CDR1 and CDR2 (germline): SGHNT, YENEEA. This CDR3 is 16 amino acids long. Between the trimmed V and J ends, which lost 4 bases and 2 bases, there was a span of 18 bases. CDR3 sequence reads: CASSSPITGLTYEQYF. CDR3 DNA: TGTGCCAGCAGCTCACCCATTACAGGGCTTACCTACGAGCAGTACTTC.

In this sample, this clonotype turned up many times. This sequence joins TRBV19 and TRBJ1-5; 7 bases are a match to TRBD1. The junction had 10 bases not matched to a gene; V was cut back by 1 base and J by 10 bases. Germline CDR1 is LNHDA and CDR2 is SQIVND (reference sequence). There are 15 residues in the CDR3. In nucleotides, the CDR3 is TGTGCCAGTAGTATAGCGGGACAGAGGGGTTATCCCCAGCATTTT. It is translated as CASSIAGQRGYPQHF.

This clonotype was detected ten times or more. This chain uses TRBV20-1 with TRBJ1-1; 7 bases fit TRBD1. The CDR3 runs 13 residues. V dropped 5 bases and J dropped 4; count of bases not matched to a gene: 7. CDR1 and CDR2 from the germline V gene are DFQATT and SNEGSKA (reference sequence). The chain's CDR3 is CSAGETGFTEAFF. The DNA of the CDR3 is TGCAGTGCTGGGGAGACAGGGTTCACTGAAGCTTTCTTT.

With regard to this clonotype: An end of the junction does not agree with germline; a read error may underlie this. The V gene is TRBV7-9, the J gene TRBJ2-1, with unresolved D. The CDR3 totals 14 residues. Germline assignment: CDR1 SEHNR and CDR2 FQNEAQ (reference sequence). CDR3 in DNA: TGTGCCAGCAGCTTCGCCTCTACCTACAATGAGCAGTTTTTC. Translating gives CASSFASTYNEQFF.

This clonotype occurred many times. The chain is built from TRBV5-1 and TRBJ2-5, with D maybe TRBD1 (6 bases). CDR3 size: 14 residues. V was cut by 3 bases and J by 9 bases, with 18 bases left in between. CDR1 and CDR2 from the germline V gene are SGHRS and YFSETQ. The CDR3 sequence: CASSSGQRPWAQYF. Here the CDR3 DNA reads TGCGCCAGCAGCTCTGGACAGCGCCCTTGGGCCCAGTACTTC.

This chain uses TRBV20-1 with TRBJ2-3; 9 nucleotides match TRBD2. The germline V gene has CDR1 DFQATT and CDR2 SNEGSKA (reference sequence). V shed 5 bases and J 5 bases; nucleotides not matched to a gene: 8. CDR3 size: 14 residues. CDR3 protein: CSAGLAGTLDTQYF. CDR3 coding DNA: TGCAGTGCTGGGCTAGCGGGAACATTAGATACGCAGTATTTT.

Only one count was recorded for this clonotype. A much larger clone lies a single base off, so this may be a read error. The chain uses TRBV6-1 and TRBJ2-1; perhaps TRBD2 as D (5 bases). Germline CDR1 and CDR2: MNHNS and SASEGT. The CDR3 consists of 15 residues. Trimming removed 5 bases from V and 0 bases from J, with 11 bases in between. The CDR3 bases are TGTGCCAGCAGTCAACCGGGGAACTCCTACAATGAGCAGTTCTTC. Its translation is CASSQPGNSYNEQFF.

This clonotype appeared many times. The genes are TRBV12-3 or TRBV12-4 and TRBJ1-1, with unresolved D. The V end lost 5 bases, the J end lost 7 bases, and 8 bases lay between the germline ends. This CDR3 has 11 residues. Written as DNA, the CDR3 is TGTGCCAGCAGTACGGCAGTTGAAGCTTTCTTT. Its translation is CASSTAVEAFF.

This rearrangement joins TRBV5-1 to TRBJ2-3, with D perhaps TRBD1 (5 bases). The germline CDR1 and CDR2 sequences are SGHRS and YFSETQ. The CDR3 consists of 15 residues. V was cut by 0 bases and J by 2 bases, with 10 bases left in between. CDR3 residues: CASSLEGAYTDTQYF. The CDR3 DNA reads TGCGCCAGCAGCTTGGAAGGGGCTTACACAGATACGCAGTATTTT.

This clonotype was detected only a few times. In nucleotides, the CDR3 is TGTGCCAGCAGCCAAGACCCCAGGAGCGCTGAAGCTTTCTTT. This gives the protein CASSQDPRSAEAFF. The chain carries TRBV3-1 and TRBJ1-1; D unresolved. The CDR3 spans 14 residues. The germline V and J ends were trimmed by 0 bases and 6 bases, with 11 bases remaining between them. Germline CDR1 and CDR2: LGHDT and YNNKEL (reference sequence).

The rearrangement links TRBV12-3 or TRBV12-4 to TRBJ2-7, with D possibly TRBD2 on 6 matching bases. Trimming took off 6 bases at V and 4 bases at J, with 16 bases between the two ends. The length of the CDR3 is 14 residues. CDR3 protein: CASRNTGDSYEQYF. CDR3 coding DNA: TGTGCCAGCAGAAACACGGGAGACAGTTACGAGCAGTACTTC.

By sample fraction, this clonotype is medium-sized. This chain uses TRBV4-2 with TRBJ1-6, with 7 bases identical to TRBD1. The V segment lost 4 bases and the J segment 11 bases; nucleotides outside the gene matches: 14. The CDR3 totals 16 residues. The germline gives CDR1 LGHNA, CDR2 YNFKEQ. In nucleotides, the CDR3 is TGTGCCAGCAGCCCGCCCAGGGACAGCCGGACGGCACCCCTCCACTTT. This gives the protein CASSPPRDSRTAPLHF.

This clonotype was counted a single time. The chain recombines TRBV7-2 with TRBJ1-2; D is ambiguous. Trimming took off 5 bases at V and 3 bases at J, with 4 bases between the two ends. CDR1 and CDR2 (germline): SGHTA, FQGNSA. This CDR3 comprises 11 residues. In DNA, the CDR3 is TGTGCCAGCAGCGACTACTATGGCTACACCTTC. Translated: CASSDYYGYTF.

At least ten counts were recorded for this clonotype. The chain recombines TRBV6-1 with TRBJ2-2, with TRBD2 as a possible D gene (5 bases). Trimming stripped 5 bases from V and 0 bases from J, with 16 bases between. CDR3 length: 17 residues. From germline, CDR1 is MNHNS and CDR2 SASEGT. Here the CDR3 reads CASSLQVDSANTGELFF. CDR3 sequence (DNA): TGTGCCAGCAGTCTCCAAGTGGACTCAGCGAACACCGGGGAGCTGTTTTTT.

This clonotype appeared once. CDR3 sequence (DNA): TGTGCCAGCAGTTACTCATCTGGCCGAGGATCACCCCTCCACTTT. This codes for CASSYSSGRGSPLHF. The J gene is TRBJ1-6, the V gene TRBV6-5; D unclear. With 0 bases removed from V and 10 bases from J, the gap between germline ends came to 13 bases. CDR1 and CDR2 from the germline V gene are MNHEY and SVGAGI. This CDR3 is 15 amino acids long.